A single sample gave rise to the 19 T cell receptor beta chains below, sequenced in a study of OX40 agonist ivuxolimab in advanced cancers. TCRdb keeps only in-frame clones here, not all; method: immunoSEQ multiplex PCR. Seen here are roughly 75,000 clones, around 87% observed once, and the top ten hold 0.85% to 1.4%. The sequencing used CD4+ or CD8+ T cells sorted from blood, collected in a trial of the OX40 agonist ivuxolimab. The receptors originated from an adult with an advanced solid tumor such as melanoma, head and neck, liver or kidney cancer.

The chain has TRBV5-1 and TRBJ2-3; 11 nucleotides line up with TRBD2. This CDR3 has 14 amino acids. Germline V CDR1 and CDR2: SGHRS, YFSETQ. V lost 7 bases and J lost 1; bases outside the gene matches: 2. The CDR3 loop reads CASLLAGGTDTQYF. CDR3 nucleotides: TGCGCCAGCCTACTAGCGGGAGGCACAGATACGCAGTATTTT.

V usage is TRBV7-2 and J usage is TRBJ2-7; 8 bases are shared with TRBD2. Germline V gene lookup returns CDR1 SGHTA and CDR2 FQGNSA. V lost 1 base to trimming and J lost 4 bases; unmatched junction nucleotides: 9. The CDR3 loop spans 16 amino acids. This CDR3 is CASSLVLAGFPYEQYF. Written as DNA, the CDR3 is TGTGCCAGCAGCTTAGTGTTAGCGGGATTTCCTTACGAGCAGTACTTC.

The chain combines TRBV4-3 with TRBJ2-5; TRBD2 agrees at 13 bases. V shed 0 bases and J 7 bases; nucleotides not matched to a gene: 5. Germline CDR1 LGHNA, CDR2 YSLEER. This CDR3 comprises 16 residues. The CDR3 DNA reads TGCGCCAGCAGCCAAGAACTAGCGGGAGGGGGAGTGACCCAGTACTTC. Translation gives CASSQELAGGGVTQYF.

The chain employs TRBV28 and TRBJ2-1, with D perhaps TRBD2 (6 bases). This CDR3 has 14 residues. Germline loops: CDR1 MDHEN, CDR2 SYDVKM. Trimming left V 7 bases short and J 7 bases short, with 17 bases between. This CDR3 is CASIETSFKNEQFF. The CDR3 DNA follows: TGTGCCAGCATCGAGACTAGTTTTAAGAATGAGCAGTTCTTC. Full variable domain (missing parts from reference TRBV28 and TRBJ2-1): DVKVTQSSRYLVKRTGEKVFLECVQDMDHENMFWYRQDPGLGLRLIYFSYDVKMKEKGDIPEGYSVSREKKERFSLILESASTNQTSMYLCASIETSFKNEQFFGPGTRLTVL.

J is TRBJ2-5 and V is TRBV7-6; D might be TRBD1 or TRBD2, each matching 6 bases. CDR1 SGHVS and CDR2 FNYEAQ come from the germline V gene. V lost 2 bases and J lost 2, with 9 bases in between. CDR3 length equals 14 residues. CDR3 sequence: CASSLRGPQETQYF. CDR3 bases: TGTGCCAGCAGCTTACGGGGGCCACAAGAGACCCAGTACTTC.

The chain uses TRBV25-1 and TRBJ2-2; 9 bases agree with TRBD2. The CDR3 is 15 residues long. J lost 5 bases, V lost 5 bases, and 6 bases had no gene match. CDR1 is MGHDK and CDR2 is SYGVNS in the germline V gene. In nucleotides, the CDR3 is TGTGCCAGCAGTAAACCGGGACTAGCTACCGGGGAGCTGTTTTTT. Translation gives CASSKPGLATGELFF.

J is TRBJ1-1 and V is TRBV30; D is possibly TRBD1 (6 bases). V lost 1 base and J lost 7, with 16 bases in between. The CDR3 loop spans 14 amino acids. Per germline, CDR1 GTSNPN and CDR2 SVGIG (reference sequence). The CDR3 DNA is TGTGCCTGGAGTGGGGCCGCTAGGGGGGGTGAAGCTTTCTTT. It specifies CAWSGAARGGEAFF. The full variable domain, its missing parts supplied by reference TRBV30 and TRBJ1-1, is SQTIHQWPATLVQPVGSPLSLECTVEGTSNPNLYWYRQAAGRGLQLLFYSVGIGQISSEVPQNLSASRPQDRQFILSSKKLLLSDSGFYLCAWSGAARGGEAFFGQGTRLTVV.

The CDR3 reads CATTVRGTEAFF. CDR3 bases: TGTGCCACTACAGTTCGGGGCACTGAAGCTTTCTTT. This rearrangement joins TRBV28 to TRBJ1-1, with D uncertain. The CDR3 extends over 12 amino acids. From germline, CDR1 is MDHEN and CDR2 SYDVKM. V was clipped by 10 bases and J by 4 bases, with 13 bases between them.

This clone is a singleton in its sample. The V gene is TRBV7-2, the J gene TRBJ1-1; D uncertain. The germline CDR1 and CDR2 sequences are SGHTA and FQGNSA. The length of the CDR3 is 13 residues. With 6 bases removed from V and 3 bases from J, the gap between germline ends came to 11 bases. CDR3 in DNA: TGTGCCAGCAGATTTGAGTGGGACACTGAAGCTTTCTTT. Protein sequence: CASRFEWDTEAFF.

This chain's CDR3 is CASMDGRGTGELFF. DNA for the CDR3: TGTGCCAGCATGGACGGGAGGGGCACCGGGGAGCTGTTTTTT. The rearrangement joins TRBV2 to TRBJ2-2, with 8 nucleotides matching TRBD2. Germline V gene lookup returns CDR1 SNHLY and CDR2 FYNNEI. With 7 bases clipped from V and 4 bases from J, the junction kept 5 bases outside the gene matches. The CDR3 sequence is 14 residues long.

The CDR3 nucleotides read TGTGCCAGCAGCGCCTCCTTAGCGGGAGGGTACAATGAGCAGTTCTTC. Residues: CASSASLAGGYNEQFF. The V call is TRBV11-2, the J call TRBJ2-1, with 11 positions matching TRBD2. The CDR3 is 16 amino acids. J lost 4 bases, V lost 5 bases, and 7 bases had no gene match. The germline CDR1 and CDR2 sequences are SGHAT and FQNNGV.

J is TRBJ1-3 and V is TRBV5-6; D gene unclear. The germline V gene encodes CDR1 SGHDT and CDR2 YYEEEE. The CDR3 loop spans 14 amino acids. Trimming stripped 0 bases from V and 5 bases from J, with 9 bases between. CDR3 loop: CASSLGGLRNTIYF. As DNA, the CDR3 is TGTGCCAGCAGCTTGGGAGGGCTTAGAAACACCATATATTTT.

The rearrangement joins TRBV2 to TRBJ1-3; D not certain. The V end lost 4 bases, the J end lost 9 bases, and 13 bases lay between the germline ends. The germline gives CDR1 SNHLY, CDR2 FYNNEI. CDR3 length equals 13 residues. Here the CDR3 DNA reads TGTGCCAGCAGTGCGCAGGAAATAGGCACCATATATTTT. Its protein product is CASSAQEIGTIYF.

For this clone: A read error may produce the germline difference seen at one junction end. CDR3 bases: TGTGCCAGCAGCCCAACCTGGACAGGGGGGAGTCTCTTT. Translated: CASSPTWTGGSLF. V usage is TRBV7-6 and J usage is TRBJ1-1; the match to TRBD1 covers 10 bases. In germline, CDR1 is SGHVS, CDR2 FNYEAQ. This CDR3 region has 13 residues.

This clone appeared once. Sequence at one end of the junction differs from germline and may be a read error. The chain employs TRBV19 and TRBJ1-5, with TRBD1 as a possible D gene (6 bases). Germline V CDR1 and CDR2: LNHDA, SQIVND (reference sequence). CDR3 length equals 16 residues. The CDR3 here is CASSIRTAALNQLQHF. DNA for the CDR3: TGTGCCAGTAGTATCCGGACAGCAGCTCTCAATCAGCTCCAGCATTTT.

The chain recombines TRBV11-3 with TRBJ2-1; 9 bases are shared with TRBD2. Germline V gives CDR1 SGHNT, CDR2 YENEEA. Unmatched junction bases numbered 1, after V lost 1 base and J lost 3 bases. CDR3 length: 15 amino acids. CDR3 nucleotide sequence: TGTGCCAGCAGCTTAGTACTAGCGGGCTACAATGAGCAGTTCTTC. It yields the protein CASSLVLAGYNEQFF.

The chain joins TRBV18 to TRBJ2-1; TRBD1 or TRBD2 may be the D gene (5 bases each). V lost 4 bases to trimming and J lost 8 bases, with 15 bases between them. The germline V gene has CDR1 KGHSH and CDR2 LQKENI. This CDR3 has 14 amino acids. The CDR3 coding sequence is TGTGCCAGCTCACGGGACCCCTATCTGGATGAGCAGTTCTTC. It is translated as CASSRDPYLDEQFF.

V is TRBV10-1 and J is TRBJ2-7; a possible D gene is TRBD2 (7 bases). Trimming removed 5 bases from V and 7 bases from J, with 21 bases in between. CDR3 length: 15 amino acids. Germline V gives CDR1 WNHNN, CDR2 SYGVQD (reference sequence). CDR3 nucleotide sequence: TGCGCCAGCAGTCCCGGGTGGGGGGGCGCGTATGAGCAGTACTTC. Its translation is CASSPGWGGAYEQYF.

The chain uses TRBV5-8 and TRBJ2-7; D unresolved. CDR1 is SGHTS and CDR2 is YDEGEE in the germline V gene. The CDR3 covers 15 residues. V was trimmed by 0 bases and J by 0 bases, leaving 10 bases between them. CDR3 sequence: CASSLASANSYEQYF. DNA of the CDR3: TGTGCCAGCAGCTTGGCTAGTGCCAACTCCTACGAGCAGTACTTC.